This TCR beta chain is drawn from a study of blood T cell repertoires in COVID-19. Study-level background: T cells, B-cell-depleted T cells, or PBMCs provided the cDNA or gDNA that served as material.

V dropped 0 bases and J dropped 5 bases, with 10 bases sitting between them. The CDR3 consists of 14 residues. Per the germline V gene, CDR1 is LNHNV and CDR2 is YYDKDF (reference sequence). The assay was immunoSEQ multiplex PCR, and TCRdb's table has in-frame clones only and misses some. The sample has 30,000 to 35,000 clones; over 85% are singletons. The chain joins TRBV15 to TRBJ1-1; D ambiguous. The specimen was peripheral blood. This TCR was sampled from a human donor in a cohort sampled during active COVID-19. CDR3 in DNA: TGTGCCACCAGCAGAGATATGAGGGTTACTGAAGCTTTCTTT. This translates into CATSRDMRVTEAFF.